The subject of this entry is one TCR beta chain. The antigen remains undetermined. A sample-barcoded 5' primer and a J-beta primer mix were used in a second PCR of roughly 6 to 11 cycles. TCRdb analysed the 5' RACE reads with MiXCR anew, one entry per CDR3 protein. The table has 1.5 million to 2 million distinct CDR3 sequences, around 40% seen once. V gave up 2 bases and J gave up 0 bases, with 7 bases separating them. CDR3 length: 14 residues. The record originates from a study of blood T cells in healthy people across ages. Findings and limits, study-wide: TCR beta diversity, measured per million T cells, fell in a roughly linear way with age. Diversity estimates drawn from one million T cells were deemed underestimates.

The source material was blood. The clonotype originates from a human donor in good health. The rearrangement joins TRBV12-3 or TRBV12-4 to TRBJ1-1; D is uncertain. Written as DNA, the CDR3 is TGTGCCAGCAGTTTATTCCTTGTGAACACTGAAGCTTTCTTT. This translates into CASSLFLVNTEAFF.